A single T cell receptor beta chain is shown here with its context. Its cognate antigen is unknown. An equimolar mix of two oligonucleotides served as the beta constant-region primer for TRBC1 and TRBC2. An oligonucleotide with the SP2 primer and a 12-nucleotide UMI was ligated to the cDNA 3' end. TCRdb passed the UMI-ligation and nested PCR reads through MiXCR, listing each CDR3 protein once. The sample consists of about 85,000 distinct CDR3 sequences, under 15% of them appearing once. The sample is drawn from a study of naive and memory T cell subsets. The V segment lost 5 bases and the J segment 9 bases; nucleotides outside the gene matches: 9. This CDR3 has 14 amino acids. In germline, CDR1 is SEHNR, CDR2 FQNEAQ (reference sequence). Study-wide findings and caveats: Naive and memory repertoire findings lacked a ground truth for validation. Over 90% of naive TCR sequences appeared only once, unlike memory subsets. Gini index rose across naive, CM, EM and EMRA in CD4 and CD8.

Sequenced: central memory CD4+ T cells from blood. This rearrangement joins TRBV7-9 to TRBJ2-1, with 8 nucleotides matching TRBD2. This receptor was obtained from a human donor in good health. DNA for the CDR3: TGTGCCAGCAGCCTCAAAGCGGGGGCCGTTGAGCAGTTCTTC. It encodes CASSLKAGAVEQFF. The full variable domain, its missing parts supplied by reference TRBV7-9 and TRBJ2-1, is DTGVSQNPRHKITKRGQNVTFRCDPISEHNRLYWYRQTLGQGPEFLTYFQNEAQLEKSRLLSDRFSAERPKGSFSTLEIQRTEQGDSAMYLCASSLKAGAVEQFFGPGTRLTVL.